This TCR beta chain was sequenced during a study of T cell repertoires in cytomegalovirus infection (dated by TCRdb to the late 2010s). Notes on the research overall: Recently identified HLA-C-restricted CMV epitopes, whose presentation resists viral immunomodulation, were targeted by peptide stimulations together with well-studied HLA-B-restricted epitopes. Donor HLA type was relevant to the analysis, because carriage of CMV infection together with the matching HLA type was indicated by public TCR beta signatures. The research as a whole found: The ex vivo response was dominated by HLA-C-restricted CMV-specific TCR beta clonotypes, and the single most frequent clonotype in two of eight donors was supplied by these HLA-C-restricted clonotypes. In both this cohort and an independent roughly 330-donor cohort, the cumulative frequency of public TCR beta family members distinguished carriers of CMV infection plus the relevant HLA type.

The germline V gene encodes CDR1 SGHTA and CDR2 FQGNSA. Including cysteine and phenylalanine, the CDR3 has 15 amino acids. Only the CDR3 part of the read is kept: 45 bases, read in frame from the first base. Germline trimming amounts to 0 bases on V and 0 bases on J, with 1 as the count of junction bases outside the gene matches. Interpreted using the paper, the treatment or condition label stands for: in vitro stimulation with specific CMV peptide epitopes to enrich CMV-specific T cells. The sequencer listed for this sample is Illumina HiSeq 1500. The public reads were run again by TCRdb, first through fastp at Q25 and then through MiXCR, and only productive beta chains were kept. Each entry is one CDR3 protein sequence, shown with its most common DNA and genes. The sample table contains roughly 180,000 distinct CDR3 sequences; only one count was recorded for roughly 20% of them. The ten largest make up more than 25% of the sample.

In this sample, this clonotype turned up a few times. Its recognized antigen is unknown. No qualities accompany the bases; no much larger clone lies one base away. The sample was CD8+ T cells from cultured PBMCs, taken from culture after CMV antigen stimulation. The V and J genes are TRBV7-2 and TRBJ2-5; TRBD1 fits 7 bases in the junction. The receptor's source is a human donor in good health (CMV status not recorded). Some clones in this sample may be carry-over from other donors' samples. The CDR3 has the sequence CASSLAQGYQETQYF. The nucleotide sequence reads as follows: TGTGCCAGCAGCTTAGCACAGGGGTACCAAGAGACCCAGTACTTC.